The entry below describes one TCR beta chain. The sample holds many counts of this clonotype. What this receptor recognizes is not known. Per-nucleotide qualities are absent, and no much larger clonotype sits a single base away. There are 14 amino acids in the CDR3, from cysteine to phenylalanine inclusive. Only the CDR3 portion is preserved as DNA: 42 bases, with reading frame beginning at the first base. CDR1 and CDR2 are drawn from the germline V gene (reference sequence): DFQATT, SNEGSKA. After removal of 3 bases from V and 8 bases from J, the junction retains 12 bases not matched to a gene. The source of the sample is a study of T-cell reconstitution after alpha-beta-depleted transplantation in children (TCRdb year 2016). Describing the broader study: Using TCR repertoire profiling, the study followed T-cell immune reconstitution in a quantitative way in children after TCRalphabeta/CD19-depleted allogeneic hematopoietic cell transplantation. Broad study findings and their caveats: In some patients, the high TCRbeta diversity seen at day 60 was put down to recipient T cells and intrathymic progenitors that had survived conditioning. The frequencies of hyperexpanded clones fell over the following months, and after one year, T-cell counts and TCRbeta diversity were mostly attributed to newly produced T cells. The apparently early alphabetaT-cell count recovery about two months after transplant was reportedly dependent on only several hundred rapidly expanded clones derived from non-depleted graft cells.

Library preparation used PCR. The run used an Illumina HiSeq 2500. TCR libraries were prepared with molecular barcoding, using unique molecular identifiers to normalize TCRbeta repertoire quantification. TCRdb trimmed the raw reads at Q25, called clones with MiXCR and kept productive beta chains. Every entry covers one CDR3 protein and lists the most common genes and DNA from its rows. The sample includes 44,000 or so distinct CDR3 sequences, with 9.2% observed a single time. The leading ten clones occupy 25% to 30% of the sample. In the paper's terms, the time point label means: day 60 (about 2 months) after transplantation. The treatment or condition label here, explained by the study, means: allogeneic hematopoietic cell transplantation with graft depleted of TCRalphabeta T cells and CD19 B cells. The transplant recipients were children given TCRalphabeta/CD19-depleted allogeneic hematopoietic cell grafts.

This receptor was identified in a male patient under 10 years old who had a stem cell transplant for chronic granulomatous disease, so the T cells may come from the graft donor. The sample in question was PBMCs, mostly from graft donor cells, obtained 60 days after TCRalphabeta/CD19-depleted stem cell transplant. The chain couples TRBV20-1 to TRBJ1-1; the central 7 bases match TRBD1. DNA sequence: TGCAGTGCTAGTAGGGACAGAGCAGGAGAGGAAGCTTTCTTT. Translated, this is CSASRDRAGEEAFF.